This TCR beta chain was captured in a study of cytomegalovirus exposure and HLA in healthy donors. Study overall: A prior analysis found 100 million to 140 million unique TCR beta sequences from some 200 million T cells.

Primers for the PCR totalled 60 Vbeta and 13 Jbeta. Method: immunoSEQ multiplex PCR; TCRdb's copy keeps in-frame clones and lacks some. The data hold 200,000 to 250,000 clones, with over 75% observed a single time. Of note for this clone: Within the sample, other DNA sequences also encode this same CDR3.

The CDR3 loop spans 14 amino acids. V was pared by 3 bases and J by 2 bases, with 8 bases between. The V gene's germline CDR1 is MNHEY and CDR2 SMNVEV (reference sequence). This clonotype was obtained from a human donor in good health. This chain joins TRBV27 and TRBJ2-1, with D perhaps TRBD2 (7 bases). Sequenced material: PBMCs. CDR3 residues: CASSLGGPYNEQFF. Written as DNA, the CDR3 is TGTGCCAGCAGTTTGGGGGGGCCCTACAATGAGCAGTTCTTC.